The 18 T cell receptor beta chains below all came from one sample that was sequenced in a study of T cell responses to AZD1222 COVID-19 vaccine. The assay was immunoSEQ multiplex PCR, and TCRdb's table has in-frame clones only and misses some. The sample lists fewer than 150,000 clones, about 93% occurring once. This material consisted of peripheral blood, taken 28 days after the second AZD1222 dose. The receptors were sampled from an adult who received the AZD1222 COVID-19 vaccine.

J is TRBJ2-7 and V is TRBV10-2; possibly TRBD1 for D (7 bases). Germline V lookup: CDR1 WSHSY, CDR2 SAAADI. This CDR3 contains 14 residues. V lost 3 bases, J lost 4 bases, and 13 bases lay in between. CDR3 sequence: CASSDLRGVYEQYF. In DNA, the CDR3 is TGCGCCAGCAGTGATCTCAGGGGGGTGTACGAGCAGTACTTC.

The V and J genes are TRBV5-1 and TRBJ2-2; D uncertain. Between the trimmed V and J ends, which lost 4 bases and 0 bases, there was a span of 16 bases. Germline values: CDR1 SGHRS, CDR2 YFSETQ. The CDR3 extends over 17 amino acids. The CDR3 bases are TGCGCCAGCAGCATAACCATGGTGGCAACGAACACCGGGGAGCTGTTTTTT. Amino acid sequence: CASSITMVATNTGELFF.

CDR3 residues: CASSQTGQGLSYEQYF. The CDR3 DNA reads TGTGCCAGCAGCCAAACGGGACAGGGGCTGTCCTACGAGCAGTACTTC. The chain is built from TRBV3-1 (or the pseudogene TRBV3-2) and TRBJ2-7; 10 nucleotides match TRBD1. The CDR3 covers 16 residues. Germline CDR1 LGHDT, CDR2 YNNKEL (reference sequence). V gave up 2 bases and J gave up 1 base; unmatched junction bases: 5.

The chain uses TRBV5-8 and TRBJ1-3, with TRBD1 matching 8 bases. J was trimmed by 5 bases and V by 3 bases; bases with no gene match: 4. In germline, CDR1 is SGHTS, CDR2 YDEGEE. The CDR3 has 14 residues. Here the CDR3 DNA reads TGTGCCAGCAGCTCCCGGGACAGGCGAAACACCATATATTTT. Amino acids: CASSSRDRRNTIYF.

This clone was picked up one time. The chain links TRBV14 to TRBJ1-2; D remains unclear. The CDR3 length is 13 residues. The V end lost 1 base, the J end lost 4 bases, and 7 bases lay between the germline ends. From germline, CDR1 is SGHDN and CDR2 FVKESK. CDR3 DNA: TGTGCCAGCAGCCAAGGCAGGATCTATGGCTACACCTTC. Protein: CASSQGRIYGYTF.

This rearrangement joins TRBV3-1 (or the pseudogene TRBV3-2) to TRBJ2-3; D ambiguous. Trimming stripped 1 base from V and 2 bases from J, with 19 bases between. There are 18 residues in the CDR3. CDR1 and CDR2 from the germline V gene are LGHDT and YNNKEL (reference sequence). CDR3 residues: CASSQVSGGAIHTDTQYF. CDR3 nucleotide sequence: TGTGCCAGCAGCCAAGTCTCCGGTGGAGCTATCCACACAGATACGCAGTATTTT.

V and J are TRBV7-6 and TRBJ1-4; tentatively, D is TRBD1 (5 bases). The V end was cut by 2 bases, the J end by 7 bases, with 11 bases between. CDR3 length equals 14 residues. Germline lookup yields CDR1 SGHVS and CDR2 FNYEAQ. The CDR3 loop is CASSLTGLGEKLFF. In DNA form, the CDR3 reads TGTGCCAGCAGCTTAACGGGGCTCGGTGAAAAACTGTTTTTT.

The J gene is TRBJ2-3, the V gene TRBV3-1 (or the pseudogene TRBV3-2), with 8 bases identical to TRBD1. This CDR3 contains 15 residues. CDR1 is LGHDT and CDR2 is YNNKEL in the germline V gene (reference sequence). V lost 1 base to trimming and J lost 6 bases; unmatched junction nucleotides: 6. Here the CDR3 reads CASSQAGGAKDTQYF. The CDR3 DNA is TGTGCCAGCAGCCAAGCAGGGGGCGCGAAGGATACGCAGTATTTT.

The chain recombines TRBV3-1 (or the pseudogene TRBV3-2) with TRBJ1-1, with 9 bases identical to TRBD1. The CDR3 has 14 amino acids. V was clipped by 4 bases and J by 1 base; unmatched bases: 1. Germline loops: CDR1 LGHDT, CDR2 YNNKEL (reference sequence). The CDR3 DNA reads TGTGCCAGCAGCCCGGGACAGGGGAACACTGAAGCTTTCTTT. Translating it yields CASSPGQGNTEAFF.

CDR3 coding DNA: TGTGCCACCAGTCTTACAGGGGCAGATACGCAGTATTTT. It translates to CATSLTGADTQYF. The chain links TRBV24-1 to TRBJ2-3; 7 nucleotides match TRBD1. The CDR3 loop spans 13 amino acids. Germline V gene data show CDR1 as KGHDR and CDR2 as SFDVKD. J gave up 4 bases and V 6 bases, and 3 bases lay outside the gene matches.

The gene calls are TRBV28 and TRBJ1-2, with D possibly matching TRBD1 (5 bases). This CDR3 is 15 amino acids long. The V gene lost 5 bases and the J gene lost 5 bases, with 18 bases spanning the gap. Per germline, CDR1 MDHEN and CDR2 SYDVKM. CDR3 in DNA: TGTGCCAGCAGTCTACCCACAGAGGGGTGGTATGGCTACACCTTC. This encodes CASSLPTEGWYGYTF.

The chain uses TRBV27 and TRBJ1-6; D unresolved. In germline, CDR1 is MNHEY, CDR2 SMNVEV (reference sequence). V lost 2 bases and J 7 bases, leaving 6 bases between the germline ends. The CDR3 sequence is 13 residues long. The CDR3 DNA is TGTGCCAGCAGTTTAAGGGAAAATTCACCCCTCCACTTT. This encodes CASSLRENSPLHF.

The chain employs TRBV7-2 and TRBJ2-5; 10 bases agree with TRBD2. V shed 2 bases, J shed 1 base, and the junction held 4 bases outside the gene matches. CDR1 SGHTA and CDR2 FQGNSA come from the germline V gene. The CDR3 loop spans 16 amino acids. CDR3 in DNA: TGTGCCAGCAGCTTACTGTTAGCGGGGGGCCAAGAGACCCAGTACTTC. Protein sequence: CASSLLLAGGQETQYF.

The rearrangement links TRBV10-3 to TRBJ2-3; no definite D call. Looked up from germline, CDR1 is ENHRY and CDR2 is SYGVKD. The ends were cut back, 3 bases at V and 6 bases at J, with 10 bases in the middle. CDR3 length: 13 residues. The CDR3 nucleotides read TGTGCCATCAGTGATCGGAAATGGGATACGCAGTATTTT. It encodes CAISDRKWDTQYF.

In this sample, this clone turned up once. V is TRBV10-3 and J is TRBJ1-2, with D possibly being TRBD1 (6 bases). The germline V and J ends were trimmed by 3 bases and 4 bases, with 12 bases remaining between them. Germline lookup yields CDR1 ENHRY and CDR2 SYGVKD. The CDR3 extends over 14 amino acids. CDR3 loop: CAISDLPGAYGYTF. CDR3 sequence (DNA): TGTGCCATCAGTGACCTTCCGGGGGCCTATGGCTACACCTTC.

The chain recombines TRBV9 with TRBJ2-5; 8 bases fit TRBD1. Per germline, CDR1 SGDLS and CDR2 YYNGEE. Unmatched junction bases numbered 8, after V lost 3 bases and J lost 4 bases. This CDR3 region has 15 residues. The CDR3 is CASSETGEGGETQYF. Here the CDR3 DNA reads TGTGCCAGCAGCGAGACAGGGGAAGGAGGAGAGACCCAGTACTTC.

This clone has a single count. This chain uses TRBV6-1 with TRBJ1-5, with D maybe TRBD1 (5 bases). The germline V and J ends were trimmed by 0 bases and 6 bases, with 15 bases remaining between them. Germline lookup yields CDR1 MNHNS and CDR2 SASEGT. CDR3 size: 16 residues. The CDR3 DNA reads TGTGCCAGCAGTGAAGCTTCAGGGAGAAGGAGTCAGCCCCAGCATTTT. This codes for CASSEASGRRSQPQHF.

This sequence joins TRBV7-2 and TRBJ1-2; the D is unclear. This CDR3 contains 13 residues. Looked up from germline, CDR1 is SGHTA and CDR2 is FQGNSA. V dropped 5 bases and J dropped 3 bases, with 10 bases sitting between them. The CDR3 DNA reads TGTGCCAGCAGCCGTCAGGCAGACTATGGCTACACCTTC. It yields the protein CASSRQADYGYTF.